This is a list of T cell receptor beta chains from one sample in a study of control samples from healthy donors and cancer patients. Sequenced by immunoSEQ multiplex PCR; TCRdb stores in-frame clones only, minus some. The sample records 85,000 to 95,000 clones, 82% being singletons. Sequencing was done on a sample of blood. These receptors all stem from a woman aged 60-70 years in good health. CDR3s leave out the opening cysteine and the closing phenylalanine or tryptophan. Fields, in order: J gene, V gene, CDR3 protein.

TRBJ1-1	TRBV29-1	SVGDRGAF
TRBJ1-4	TRBV19	ASTGGDATNEKLF
TRBJ2-7	TRBV7-7	ASSLETIAYEQY
TRBJ1-6	TRBV28	ATIQGLSNSPLH
TRBJ2-7	TRBV7-2	ASSSRAGADYEQY
TRBJ2-1	TRBV15	ATGRYDRAEALREQF
TRBJ2-7	TRBV29-1	SVDSGGGEQY
TRBJ2-1	TRBV11-3	ASSFSSVTYNEQF
TRBJ1-6	TRBV11-2	ASSPQDGRSPLH
TRBJ2-7	TRBV5-4	ASSLQGAEQY
TRBJ2-6	TRBV5-1	ASAQGSGANVLT
TRBJ2-1	TRBV19	ASSTFKLADLSYNEQF
TRBJ1-2	TRBV28	ASSRPGQGKNGYT
TRBJ2-1	TRBV3-1/TRBV3-2	ASRAGSNEQF
TRBJ2-7	TRBV11-2	ASSLGLAGANEQY
TRBJ2-5	TRBV11-2	ASSSGLAGETQY
TRBJ1-5	TRBV24-1	ATSEIQGSRNQPQH
TRBJ2-7	TRBV5-8	ASSLMTGGSYEQY
TRBJ1-6	TRBV27	ASSPNRDNNSPLH
TRBJ2-7	TRBV6-6	ASSYAGEQY
TRBJ1-2	TRBV18	ASSSDTAVSYT
TRBJ1-1	TRBV7-9	ASSSGPITEAF
TRBJ1-6	TRBV5-4	ASSFGTGVYNSPLH
TRBJ2-5	TRBV19	ASSVRQGSQETQY
TRBJ2-1	TRBV11-2	ASTGTGVNEQF
TRBJ1-2	TRBV27	ASSPYTGNYGYT
TRBJ2-1	TRBV11-2	ASSLNRLGPEAKF
TRBJ1-1	TRBV5-1	ASSPRTALGTEAF
TRBJ2-7	TRBV7-8	ASSRDQQGEQY
TRBJ1-3	TRBV29-1	SVDAGGVNTIY
TRBJ2-1	TRBV28	ASRWGDRTYNEQF
TRBJ1-6	TRBV6-6	ASSYSRGIGSPLH
TRBJ2-4	TRBV3-1/TRBV3-2	ASSQAQGKGNIQY
TRBJ1-4	TRBV4-3	ASSQVSVGENEKLF
TRBJ2-7	TRBV7-8	ASSFFYEQY
TRBJ2-2	TRBV27	ASSLFGTSGRFNTGELF
TRBJ2-4	TRBV2	ASRGSIQGAKNIQY
TRBJ2-3	TRBV7-6	ASSSDRETDTQY
TRBJ2-7	TRBV7-2	ASSRRAGYEQY
TRBJ2-5	TRBV5-1	ASSAGVAQSETQY
TRBJ1-3	TRBV25-1	ASSPGQGSPSTIY
TRBJ2-7	TRBV7-2	ASSAPGPYEQY
TRBJ2-5	TRBV7-2	ASSHSGGAGETQY
TRBJ2-5	TRBV5-1	ASSLVVNPQETQY
TRBJ2-4	TRBV4-1	ASSQDKIAGARIQY
TRBJ1-3	TRBV6-1	ASSEAYGQGSGNTIY
TRBJ2-5	TRBV6-6	ASSFLQETQY
TRBJ2-1	TRBV5-5	ASLLPRGANEQF
TRBJ2-1	TRBV6-6	ASSPSGRNEQF
TRBJ1-1	TRBV19	ASSGGMDRDWNTEAF
TRBJ2-7	TRBV12-1	ASSSDRTYEQY
TRBJ2-1	TRBV10-2	ASSESGREGPNEQF
TRBJ1-5	TRBV24-1	ATSGGQVGQPQH
TRBJ1-6	TRBV6-5	ASRTRDRNSPLH
TRBJ1-4	TRBV3-1/TRBV3-2	ASSRSQGEGEKLF
TRBJ2-7	TRBV7-6	ASSPLPDRSGEQY
TRBJ1-5	TRBV6-1	ASSEVWTGFMGSNQPQH
TRBJ1-1	TRBV6-5	ASSYERISKAF
TRBJ1-1	TRBV3-1/TRBV3-2	ASSQAFRGNTEAF
TRBJ1-6	TRBV5-6	ASSLGGTGRSRSPLH